This T cell receptor beta chain was found in a study of type 1 regulatory T cells. The wider study: T-allo10 is a Tr1-enriched, alloantigen-specific CD4 T cell product made in vitro. Broader study findings: Compared with non-Tr1 cells, Tr1 cells showed a narrower TCR repertoire.

TCRdb itself ran the reads through MiXCR, one entry per CDR3 protein. The top ten clones hold over 7.5% of a sample with about 42,000 distinct CDR3 sequences, more than 9% of them seen once. This CDR3 region has 14 residues. V was clipped by 6 bases and J by 4 bases; unmatched bases: 7. Germline CDR1 and CDR2: SGHAT and FQNNGV. This clonotype was recorded at least ten times. The antigen remains unidentified. The source is a human donor in good health. Sequenced: cultured non-Tr1 T cells, either the whole culture or a sorted T cell fraction (not recorded which). The chain links TRBV11-2 to TRBJ2-5; 8 bases agree with TRBD1. Here the CDR3 reads CASRNAGGVETQYF. CDR3 coding DNA: TGTGCCAGCAGAAACGCAGGGGGCGTAGAGACCCAGTACTTC.